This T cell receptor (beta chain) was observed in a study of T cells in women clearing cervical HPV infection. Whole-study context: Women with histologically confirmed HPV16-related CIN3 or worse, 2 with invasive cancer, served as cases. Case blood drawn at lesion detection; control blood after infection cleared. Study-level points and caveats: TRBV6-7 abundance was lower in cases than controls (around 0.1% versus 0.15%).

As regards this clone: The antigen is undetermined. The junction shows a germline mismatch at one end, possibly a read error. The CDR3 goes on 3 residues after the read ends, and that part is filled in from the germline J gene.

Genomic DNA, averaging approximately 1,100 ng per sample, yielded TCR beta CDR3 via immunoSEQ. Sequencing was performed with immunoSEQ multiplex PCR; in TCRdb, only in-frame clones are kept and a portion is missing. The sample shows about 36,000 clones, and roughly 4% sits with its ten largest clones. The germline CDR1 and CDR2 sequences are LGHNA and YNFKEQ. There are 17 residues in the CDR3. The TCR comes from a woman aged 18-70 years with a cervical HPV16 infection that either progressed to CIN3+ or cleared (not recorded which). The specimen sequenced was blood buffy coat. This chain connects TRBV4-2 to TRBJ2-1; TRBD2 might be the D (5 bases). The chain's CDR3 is CASSQRRVAGSYNEQFF. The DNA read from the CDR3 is TGCGCCAGCAGCCAGCGGCGGGTCGCGGGCTCCTACAATGAG.